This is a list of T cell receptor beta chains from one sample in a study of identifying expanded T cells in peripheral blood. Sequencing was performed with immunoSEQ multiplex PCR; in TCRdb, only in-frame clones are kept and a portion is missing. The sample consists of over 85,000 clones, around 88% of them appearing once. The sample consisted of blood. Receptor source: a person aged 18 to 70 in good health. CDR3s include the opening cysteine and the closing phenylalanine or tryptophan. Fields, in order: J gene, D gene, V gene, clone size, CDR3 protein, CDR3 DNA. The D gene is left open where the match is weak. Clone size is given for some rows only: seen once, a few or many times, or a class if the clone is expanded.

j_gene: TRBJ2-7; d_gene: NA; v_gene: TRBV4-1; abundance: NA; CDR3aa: CASSQVRIGYEQYF; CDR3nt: TGCGCCAGCAGCCAAGTTCGAATAGGATACGAGCAGTACTTC
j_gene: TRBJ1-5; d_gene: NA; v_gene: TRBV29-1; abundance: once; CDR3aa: CSVSGNSNQPQHF; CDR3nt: TGCAGCGTATCCGGCAATAGCAATCAGCCCCAGCATTTT
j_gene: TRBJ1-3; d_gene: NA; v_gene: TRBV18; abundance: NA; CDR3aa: CASSPTASSGNTIYF; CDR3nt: TGTGCCAGCTCACCAACAGCGAGCTCTGGAAACACCATATATTTT
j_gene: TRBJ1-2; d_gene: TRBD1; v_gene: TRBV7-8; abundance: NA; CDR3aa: CASSLAGGNGYTF; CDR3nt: TGTGCCAGCAGCTTAGCAGGGGGCAATGGCTACACCTTC
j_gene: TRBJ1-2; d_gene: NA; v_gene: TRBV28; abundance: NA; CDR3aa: CASSSFFDYGYTF; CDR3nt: TGTGCCAGCAGTTCTTTTTTTGACTATGGCTACACCTTC
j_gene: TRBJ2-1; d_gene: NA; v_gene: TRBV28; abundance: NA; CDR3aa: CASRGYGGSSYNEQFF; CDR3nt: TGTGCCAGCAGGGGTTATGGAGGGAGCTCCTACAATGAGCAGTTCTTC
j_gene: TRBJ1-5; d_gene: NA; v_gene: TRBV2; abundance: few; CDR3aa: CASKEILGEPQHF; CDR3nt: TGTGCCAGCAAAGAAATCCTCGGGGAGCCCCAGCATTTT
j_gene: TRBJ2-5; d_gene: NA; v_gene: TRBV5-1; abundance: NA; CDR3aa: CASSLVEGAGTQYF; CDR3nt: TGCGCCAGCAGCTTGGTTGAGGGAGCGGGGACCCAGTACTTC
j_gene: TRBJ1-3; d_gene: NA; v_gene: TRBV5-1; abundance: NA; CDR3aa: CASSLDGNSGNTIYF; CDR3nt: TGCGCCAGCAGCCTCGACGGAAACTCTGGAAACACCATATATTTT
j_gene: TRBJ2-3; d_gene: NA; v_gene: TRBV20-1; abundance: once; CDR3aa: CSARDRDTQYF; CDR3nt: TGCAGTGCTAGAGATCGCGATACGCAGTATTTT
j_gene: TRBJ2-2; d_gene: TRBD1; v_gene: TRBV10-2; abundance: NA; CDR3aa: CASSEATGATGELFF; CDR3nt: TGCGCCAGCAGTGAGGCGACAGGGGCAACCGGGGAGCTGTTTTTT
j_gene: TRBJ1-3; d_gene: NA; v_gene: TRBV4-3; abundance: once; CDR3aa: CASSHRDSGNTIYF; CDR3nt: TGCGCCAGCAGCCATAGAGACTCTGGAAACACCATATATTTT
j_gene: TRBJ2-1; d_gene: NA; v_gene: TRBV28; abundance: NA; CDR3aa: CASLRDLGYNEQFF; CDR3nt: TGTGCCAGCCTACGGGACTTGGGCTACAATGAGCAGTTCTTC
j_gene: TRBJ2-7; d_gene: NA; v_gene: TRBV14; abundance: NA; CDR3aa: CASSQDLPRHDEQYF; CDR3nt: TGTGCCAGCAGCCAAGACCTGCCGAGACACGACGAGCAGTACTTC
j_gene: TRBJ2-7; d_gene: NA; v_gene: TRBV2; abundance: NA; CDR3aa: CASSELSSPEKYEQYF; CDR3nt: TGTGCCAGCAGTGAGCTTTCGAGCCCGGAAAAATACGAGCAGTACTTC
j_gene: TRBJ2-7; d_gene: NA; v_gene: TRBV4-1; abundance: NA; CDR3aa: CASRAIQGPYEQYF; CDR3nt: TGCGCCAGCAGGGCCATTCAGGGGCCCTACGAGCAGTACTTC
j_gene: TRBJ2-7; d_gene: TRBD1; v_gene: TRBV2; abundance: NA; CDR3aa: CASSGPDRGSYEQYF; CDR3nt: TGTGCCAGCAGTGGTCCGGACAGGGGGTCCTACGAGCAGTACTTC
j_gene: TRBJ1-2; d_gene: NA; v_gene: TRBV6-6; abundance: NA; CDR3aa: CASSQDRYGYTF; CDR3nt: TGTGCCAGCAGCCAGGACAGATATGGCTACACCTTC
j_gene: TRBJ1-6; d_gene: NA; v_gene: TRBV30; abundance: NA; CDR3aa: CAWSVRWGIGNSPLHF; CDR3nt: TGTGCCTGGAGTGTACGTTGGGGCATCGGTAATTCACCCCTCCACTTT
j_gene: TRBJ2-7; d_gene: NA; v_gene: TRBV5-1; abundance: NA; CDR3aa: CASSLGIEQYF; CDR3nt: TGCGCCAGCAGCTTAGGAATCGAGCAGTACTTC
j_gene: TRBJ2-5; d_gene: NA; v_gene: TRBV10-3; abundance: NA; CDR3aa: CAISDRLLQETQYF; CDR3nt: TGTGCCATCAGTGATCGCCTACTACAAGAGACCCAGTACTTC
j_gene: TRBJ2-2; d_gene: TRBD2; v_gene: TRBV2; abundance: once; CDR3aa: CASSQGLAVNTGELFF; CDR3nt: TGTGCCAGCAGCCAGGGACTAGCGGTGAACACCGGGGAGCTGTTTTTT
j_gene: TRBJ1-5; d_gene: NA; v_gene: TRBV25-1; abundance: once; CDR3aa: CASRGGSHQPQHF; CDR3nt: TGTGCCAGCAGGGGGGGGAGCCATCAGCCCCAGCATTTT
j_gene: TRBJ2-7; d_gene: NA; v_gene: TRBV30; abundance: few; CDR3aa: CAWNIGRGEQYF; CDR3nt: TGTGCCTGGAACATAGGCCGCGGGGAGCAGTACTTC
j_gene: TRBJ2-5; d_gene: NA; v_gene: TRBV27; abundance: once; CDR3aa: CASSFRRGLQETQYF; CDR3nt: TGTGCCAGCAGTTTTCGCCGGGGACTCCAAGAGACCCAGTACTTC
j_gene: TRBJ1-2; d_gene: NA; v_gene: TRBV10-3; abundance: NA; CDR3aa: CAISEVSGHRKGYTF; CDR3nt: TGTGCCATCAGTGAGGTCTCCGGGCATAGGAAGGGCTACACCTTC
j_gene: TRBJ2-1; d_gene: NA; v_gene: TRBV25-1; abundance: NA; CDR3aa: CASSERAGRYNEQFF; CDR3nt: TGTGCCAGCAGTGAGAGGGCGGGAAGGTACAATGAGCAGTTCTTC
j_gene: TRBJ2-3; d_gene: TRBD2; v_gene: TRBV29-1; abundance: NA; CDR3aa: CSVEGSSGSTDTQYF; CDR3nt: TGCAGCGTTGAAGGATCTAGCGGAAGCACAGATACGCAGTATTTT
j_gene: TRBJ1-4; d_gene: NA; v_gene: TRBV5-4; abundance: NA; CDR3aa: CASSFGGTGANEKLFF; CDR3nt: TGTGCCAGCAGCTTTGGCGGGACGGGCGCTAATGAAAAACTGTTTTTT
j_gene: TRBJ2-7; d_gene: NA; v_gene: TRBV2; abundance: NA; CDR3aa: CASNPSGRSYEQYF; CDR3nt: TGTGCCAGCAACCCCAGCGGGCGGTCCTACGAGCAGTACTTC
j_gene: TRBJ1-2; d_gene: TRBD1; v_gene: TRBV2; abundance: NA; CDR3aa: CASSATGDLYGYTF; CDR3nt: TGTGCCAGCAGCGCCACAGGGGATCTCTATGGCTACACCTTC
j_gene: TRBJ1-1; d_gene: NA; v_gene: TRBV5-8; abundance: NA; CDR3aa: CASSFLSTEAFF; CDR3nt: TGTGCCAGCAGCTTTCTGAGCACTGAAGCTTTCTTT
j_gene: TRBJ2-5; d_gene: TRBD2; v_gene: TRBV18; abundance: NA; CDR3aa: CASSPRGTSGRETQYF; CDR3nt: TGTGCCAGCTCACCACGGGGAACTAGCGGGAGAGAGACCCAGTACTTC
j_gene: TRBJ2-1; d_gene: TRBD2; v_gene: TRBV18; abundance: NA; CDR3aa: CASSPIAGEYSEQFF; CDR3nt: TGTGCCAGCTCACCAATAGCGGGGGAGTACAGTGAGCAGTTCTTC
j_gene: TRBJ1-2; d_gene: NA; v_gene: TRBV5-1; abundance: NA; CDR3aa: CASSKDVPGRTNYGYTF; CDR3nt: TGCGCCAGCAGCAAGGACGTCCCTGGGAGAACCAACTATGGCTACACCTTC
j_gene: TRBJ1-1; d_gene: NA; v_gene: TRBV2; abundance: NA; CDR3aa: CASNVGARVRTEAFF; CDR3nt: TGTGCCAGCAACGTGGGCGCGCGAGTTCGCACTGAAGCTTTCTTT
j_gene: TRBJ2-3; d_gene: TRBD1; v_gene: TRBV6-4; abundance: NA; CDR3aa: CASSARQGGDTQYF; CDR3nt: TGTGCCAGCAGTGCCCGACAGGGCGGGGATACGCAGTATTTT
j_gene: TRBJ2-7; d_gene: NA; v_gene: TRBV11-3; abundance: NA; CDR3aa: CASSLDGSTYEQYF; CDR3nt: TGTGCCAGCAGCTTGGACGGCTCTACCTACGAGCAGTACTTC
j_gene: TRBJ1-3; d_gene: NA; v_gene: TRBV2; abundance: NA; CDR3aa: CASSERQAPSGNTIYF; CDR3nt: TGTGCCAGCAGTGAAAGACAGGCACCCTCTGGAAACACCATATATTTT
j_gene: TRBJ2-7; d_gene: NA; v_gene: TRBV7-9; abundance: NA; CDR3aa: CASSSAHLAQYF; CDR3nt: TGTGCCAGCAGCTCAGCCCATCTAGCGCAGTACTTC